Listed here are 14 T cell receptor beta chains from one sample, sequenced in a study of shared clonotypes between healthy human individuals. Sequencing used immunoSEQ multiplex PCR; TCRdb keeps in-frame clones, though not all of them. The sample yields over 2 million clones, about 95% seen once. Only CD45RO-negative cells positively selected for CCR7 counted as naive CD8 cells, so terminally differentiated effector memory CD45RA+ cells were excluded. Material: naive CD8+ T cells sorted from blood. Receptors were obtained from a man aged 18 to 35 in good health.

This clone showed up just once. V gene TRBV27 combines with J gene TRBJ2-6; D is possibly TRBD1 or TRBD2 (6 bases each). V gave up 6 bases and J gave up 2 bases, with 11 bases separating them. This CDR3 spans 15 amino acids. Germline V gives CDR1 MNHEY, CDR2 SMNVEV (reference sequence). CDR3 region: CASSRGGPGANVLTF. The CDR3 nucleotides read TGTGCCAGCAGCCGTGGGGGGCCTGGGGCCAACGTCCTGACTTTC. The full variable domain, rest sourced from reference TRBV27 and TRBJ2-6, is EAQVTQNPRYLITVTGKKLTVTCSQNMNHEYMSWYRQDPGLGLRQIYYSMNVEVTDKGDVPEGYKVSRKEKRNFPLILESPSPNQTSLYFCASSRGGPGANVLTFGAGSRLTVL.

This chain joins TRBV4-1 and TRBJ2-5; tentative D call: TRBD1 (5 bases). Germline V gene data show CDR1 as MGHRA and CDR2 as YSYEKL. V was shortened by 4 bases and J by 5 bases, with 11 bases between the two germline ends. This CDR3 region has 13 residues. CDR3 protein: CASSLQGSETQYF. The DNA of the CDR3 is TGCGCCAGCAGCCTCCAGGGTAGTGAGACCCAGTACTTC.

The rearrangement joins TRBV5-5 to TRBJ2-1, with TRBD1 matching over 7 bases. Germline trimming cut 4 bases from V and 8 bases from J; bases unmatched to any gene: 9. The germline gives CDR1 SGHKS, CDR2 YYEKEE (reference sequence). The CDR3 runs 14 residues. CDR3 sequence (DNA): TGTGCCAGCAGCGGGGCGACAGGGTTTGATGAGCAGTTCTTC. It translates to CASSGATGFDEQFF.

The chain is built from TRBV4-3 and TRBJ2-7; 8 bases line up with TRBD2. Trimming at V came to 5 bases and at J to 4 bases, leaving 7 bases not matched to a gene. The V gene's germline CDR1 is LGHNA and CDR2 YSLEER. The CDR3 runs to 14 residues. CDR3 DNA: TGCGCCAGCAGCTGGGGACTAGATTCTTACGAGCAGTACTTC. As protein: CASSWGLDSYEQYF.

This rearrangement joins TRBV27 to TRBJ2-5, with unresolved D. The germline V gene encodes CDR1 MNHEY and CDR2 SMNVEV (reference sequence). V lost 4 bases and J 3 bases, leaving 12 bases between the germline ends. The CDR3 loop spans 14 amino acids. The CDR3 DNA is TGTGCCAGCAGTTCCCCGGCCAGAGAAGAGACCCAGTACTTC. Amino acids: CASSSPAREETQYF.

The rearrangement uses TRBV7-6 and TRBJ1-1, with D perhaps matching TRBD1 (6 bases). Germline V lookup: CDR1 SGHVS, CDR2 FNYEAQ. Between the trimmed V and J ends, which lost 5 bases and 1 base, there was a span of 11 bases. The CDR3 covers 14 residues. CDR3 in amino acids: CASSARDTNTEAFF. The CDR3 DNA reads TGTGCCAGCAGCGCGCGGGACACGAACACTGAAGCTTTCTTT.

V usage is TRBV9 and J usage is TRBJ1-2; D remains unclear. Per the germline V gene, CDR1 is SGDLS and CDR2 is YYNGEE. This CDR3 has 16 amino acids. V lost 4 bases and J 1 base, leaving 17 bases between the germline ends. The CDR3 DNA follows: TGTGCCAGCAGCCCCTTGGGGTCTTCCGGTAACTATGGCTACACCTTC. Translated: CASSPLGSSGNYGYTF.

With respect to this clone: This same CDR3 is encoded by further DNA sequences in the sample. The chain couples TRBV27 to TRBJ1-3; D is unresolved. V was trimmed by 5 bases and J by 0 bases, leaving 5 bases between them. The CDR3 has 13 amino acids. CDR1 is MNHEY, CDR2 SMNVEV, per germline (reference sequence). This CDR3 is CASSPNSGNTIYF. CDR3 sequence (DNA): TGTGCCAGCAGTCCAAACTCTGGAAACACCATATATTTT.

The chain has TRBV11-2 and TRBJ2-7; D is uncertain. V was trimmed by 1 base and J by 7 bases, leaving 17 bases between them. CDR1 is SGHAT, CDR2 FQNNGV, per germline. This CDR3 contains 15 residues. The CDR3 reads CASSLGVGAAREQYF. The CDR3 DNA reads TGTGCCAGCAGCTTAGGTGTCGGAGCCGCGAGGGAGCAGTACTTC.

V is TRBV27 and J is TRBJ2-2; no definite D call. The germline CDR1 and CDR2 sequences are MNHEY and SMNVEV (reference sequence). With 3 bases removed from V and 3 bases from J, the gap between germline ends came to 14 bases. The CDR3 sequence is 16 residues long. This CDR3 reads CASSFLSGIDTGELFF. In DNA form, the CDR3 reads TGTGCCAGCAGTTTTCTGTCTGGGATTGACACCGGGGAGCTGTTTTTT.

A single count supports this clone. This CDR3 is CACLGTGRRNEQFF. DNA of the CDR3: TGTGCCTGCCTCGGGACTGGACGAAGGAATGAGCAGTTCTTC. J is TRBJ2-1 and V is TRBV30, with D tentatively TRBD2 (6 bases). Trimming stripped 6 bases from V and 7 bases from J, with 19 bases between. The germline gives CDR1 GTSNPN, CDR2 SVGIG (reference sequence). The CDR3 runs 14 residues.

This clone occurred once. The gene calls are TRBV4-1 and TRBJ2-7, with a possible D match to TRBD1 (6 bases). With 3 bases removed from V and 6 bases from J, the gap between germline ends came to 15 bases. In germline, CDR1 is MGHRA, CDR2 YSYEKL. There are 14 residues in the CDR3. CDR3 amino acids: CASSHEYRAVEQYF. DNA of the CDR3: TGCGCCAGCAGCCATGAATACAGGGCGGTCGAGCAGTACTTC.

The rearrangement joins TRBV7-9 to TRBJ2-7; D might be TRBD1 or TRBD2, each matching 5 bases. V was shortened by 4 bases and J by 3 bases, with 19 bases between the two germline ends. The length of the CDR3 is 16 residues. Germline CDR1 reads SEHNR; CDR2 reads FQNEAQ (reference sequence). CDR3 region: CASSSSEGGGYYEQYF. CDR3 nucleotide sequence: TGTGCCAGCAGCTCGTCAGAGGGTGGGGGTTACTACGAGCAGTACTTC.

The genes are TRBV5-6 and TRBJ1-5; D may be TRBD1 (5 bases). Germline V lookup: CDR1 SGHDT, CDR2 YYEEEE. The CDR3 loop spans 16 amino acids. Between the trimmed V and J ends, which lost 3 bases and 2 bases, there was a span of 15 bases. The CDR3: CASSSGGPGGNQPQHF. In DNA form, the CDR3 reads TGTGCCAGCAGCTCTGGGGGTCCGGGAGGCAATCAGCCCCAGCATTTT.